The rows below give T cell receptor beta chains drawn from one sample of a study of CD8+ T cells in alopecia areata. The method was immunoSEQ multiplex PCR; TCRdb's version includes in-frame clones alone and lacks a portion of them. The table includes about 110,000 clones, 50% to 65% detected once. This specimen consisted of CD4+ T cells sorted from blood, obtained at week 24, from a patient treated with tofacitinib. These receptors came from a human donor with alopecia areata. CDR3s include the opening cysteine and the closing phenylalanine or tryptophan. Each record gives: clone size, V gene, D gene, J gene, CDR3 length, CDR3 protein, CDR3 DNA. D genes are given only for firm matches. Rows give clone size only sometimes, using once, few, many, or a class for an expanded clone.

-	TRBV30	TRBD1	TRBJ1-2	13	CAWSANRGNGYTF	TGTGCCTGGAGTGCCAACAGGGGGAATGGCTACACCTTC
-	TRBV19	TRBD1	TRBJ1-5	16	CASSLVWDRRNQPQHF	TGTGCCAGTAGTTTAGTCTGGGACAGGCGCAATCAGCCCCAGCATTTT
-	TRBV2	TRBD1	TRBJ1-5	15	CASSWTGMGNQPQHF	TGTGCCAGCAGTTGGACAGGGATGGGGAATCAGCCCCAGCATTTT
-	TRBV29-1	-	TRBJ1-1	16	CSVEEQEGPLNTEAFF	TGCAGCGTTGAAGAACAGGAGGGGCCTTTGAACACTGAAGCTTTCTTT
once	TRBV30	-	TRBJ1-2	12	CAWSPGVGGYTF	TGTGCCTGGAGCCCGGGGGTAGGTGGCTACACCTTC
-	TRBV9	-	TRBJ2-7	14	CASSAGTYSYEQYF	TGTGCCAGCAGCGCCGGGACGTACTCCTACGAGCAGTACTTC
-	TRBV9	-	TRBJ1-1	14	CASSVVQLGSEAFF	TGTGCCAGCAGCGTAGTTCAGCTTGGATCTGAAGCTTTCTTT
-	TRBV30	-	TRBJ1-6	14	CAWDTGTANSPLHF	TGTGCCTGGGACACAGGGACCGCAAATTCACCCCTCCACTTT
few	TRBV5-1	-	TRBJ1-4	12	CASSTDGEKLFF	TGCGCCAGCAGCACCGACGGTGAAAAACTGTTTTTT
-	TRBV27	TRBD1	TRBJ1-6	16	CASSLWGTGGNSPLHF	TGTGCCAGCAGTTTATGGGGGACAGGGGGTAATTCACCCCTCCACTTT
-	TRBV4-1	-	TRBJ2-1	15	CASSLPTGSYNEQFF	TGCGCCAGCAGCCTTCCAACGGGAAGCTACAATGAGCAGTTCTTC
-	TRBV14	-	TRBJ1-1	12	CASSQDRVQAFF	TGTGCCAGCAGCCAAGATCGGGTTCAAGCTTTCTTT
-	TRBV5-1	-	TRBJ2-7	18	CASSLGIDSTLSSYEQYF	TGCGCCAGCAGCTTGGGGATAGACAGCACCCTCAGCTCCTACGAGCAGTACTTC
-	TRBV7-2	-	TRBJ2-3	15	CASSSDTIRTDTQYF	TGTGCCAGCAGTTCGGACACAATCCGCACAGATACGCAGTATTTT
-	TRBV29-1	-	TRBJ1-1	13	CSVVRTVNTEAFF	TGCAGCGTTGTTCGGACAGTGAACACTGAAGCTTTCTTT
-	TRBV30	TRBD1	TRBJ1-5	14	CAWSATGYNQPQHF	TGTGCCTGGAGCGCGACAGGGTACAATCAGCCCCAGCATTTT
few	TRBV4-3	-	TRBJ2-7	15	CASSQDRGVGSEQYF	TGCGCCAGCAGCCAAGATCGAGGCGTAGGGAGTGAGCAGTACTTC
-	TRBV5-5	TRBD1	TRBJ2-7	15	CASSLEGQGNYEQYF	TGTGCCAGCAGCTTGGAGGGACAGGGAAATTACGAGCAGTACTTC
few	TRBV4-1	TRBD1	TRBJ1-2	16	CASSQDRTGGGEGYTF	TGCGCCAGCAGCCAAGATAGGACAGGGGGCGGTGAAGGCTACACCTTC
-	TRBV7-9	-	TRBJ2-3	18	CASSPTAGGGPRTDTQYF	TGTGCCAGCAGCCCTACTGCTGGCGGAGGGCCGCGCACAGATACGCAGTATTTT
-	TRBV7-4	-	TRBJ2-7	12	CARGPGQYEQYF	TGTGCCAGGGGCCCGGGACAATACGAGCAGTACTTC
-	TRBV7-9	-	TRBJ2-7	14	CASSPGQASYEQYF	TGTGCCAGCAGCCCCGGACAAGCCTCCTACGAGCAGTACTTC
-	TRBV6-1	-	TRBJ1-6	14	CASIDINLRTPLHF	TGTGCCAGCATAGATATCAATTTGAGGACACCCCTCCACTTT
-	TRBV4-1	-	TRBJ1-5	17	CASSQDQARKSNQPQHF	TGCGCCAGCAGCCAAGATCAGGCAAGAAAAAGCAATCAGCCCCAGCATTTT
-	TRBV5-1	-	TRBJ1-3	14	CASSLGTTGNTIYF	TGCGCCAGCAGCCTCGGGACAACTGGAAACACCATATATTTT
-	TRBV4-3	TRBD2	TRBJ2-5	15	CASSQDPAGDATQYF	TGCGCCAGCAGCCAAGATCCAGCGGGGGACGCGACCCAGTACTTC
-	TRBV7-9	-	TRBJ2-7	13	CASSLNRDYEQYF	TGTGCCAGCAGCTTAAACCGGGACTACGAGCAGTACTTC
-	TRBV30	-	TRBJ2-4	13	CAWSVGYKNIQYF	TGTGCCTGGAGTGTAGGGTACAAAAACATTCAGTACTTC
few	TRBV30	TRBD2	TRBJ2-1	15	CAWWTSGSSYNEQFF	TGTGCCTGGTGGACTAGCGGGAGCTCCTACAATGAGCAGTTCTTC